The sequence of this T cell receptor beta chain was determined in a study of blood T cell repertoires in COVID-19. Here immunoSEQ multiplex PCR was the method, and the copy in TCRdb shows in-frame clones only, minus some. Of roughly 300,000 clones listed, 81% are singletons. From germline, CDR1 is MGHDK and CDR2 SYGVNS. V lost 1 base and J lost 0, with 4 bases in between. This CDR3 comprises 13 residues. Comment on this clone: The identical CDR3 is also encoded by other nucleotide sequences in the sample.

The chain links TRBV25-1 to TRBJ2-7, with D unclear. This receptor was taken from a woman aged 60 to 75 with active or convalescent COVID-19. Sequenced material: peripheral blood. CDR3 DNA sequence: TGTGCCAGCAGTGAATTGAGCTCCTACGAGCAGTACTTC. Translated, it gives CASSELSSYEQYF.